The entry below describes one TCR beta chain. Its target is not known. The sample has other DNA sequences that encode this CDR3 too. The method was immunoSEQ multiplex PCR; TCRdb's version includes in-frame clones alone and lacks a portion of them. The table shows under 20,000 clones, with approximately 84% occurring only once. The data stem from a study of T cells in narcolepsy. Study-wide findings and caveats: Healthy controls reportedly lacked the autoreactive clonotypes serially found in patients' blood. No autoreactive T cell clone sequences appeared in some memory CD4+ repertoires. Same-patient CSF and blood CD4+ T cell clonotypes included HCRT-specific and TRIB2-specific autoreactive ones.

Germline V lookup: CDR1 SGDLS, CDR2 YYNGEE. Trimming removed 3 bases from V and 5 bases from J; junction bases left unmatched: 2. This CDR3 has 13 residues. The TCR comes from a human donor in good health. The sequencing input was memory (CD45RA-) CD4+ T cells from blood. The chain combines TRBV9 with TRBJ1-5; 7 positions agree with TRBD1. CDR3 nucleotides: TGTGCCAGCAGCGGACAGGGCGATCAGCCCCAGCATTTT. It is translated as CASSGQGDQPQHF.